The T cell receptor beta chain described here comes from a study of blood T cell repertoires in COVID-19 (dated by TCRdb to the early 2020s). Some background on the complete study: The collaborator samples originated in the United States, Italy and Spain and spanned the acute and convalescent phases of COVID-19. Subjects who had been exposed to COVID-19, were actively infected with it, or had recovered from it provided the deeply sampled blood TCRbeta repertoires that made up the dataset. Where available, HLA class I and class II types were taken from metadata supplied by the sample provider and were not determined by assay-based typing. The samples were drawn from two sources: the first 160 participants of the ongoing ImmuneRACE study, and over 1,000 subjects contributed by 6 global collaborators. Nearly every sample came with metadata listing a de-identified subject ID, COVID-19 status, age in years and sex. The repertoires were made available in a free public database intended to serve as a resource for research on the immune response to SARS-CoV-2. The prospective study material was composed of cDNA or gDNA derived from T cells, B-cell-depleted T cells, or PBMCs.

TCRbeta CDR3 regions were amplified from genomic DNA using the immunoSEQ Assay, a bias-controlled multiplex PCR. On the authors' methods: The number of nucleated cells in each sample was estimated from the amplification of reference gene primers within the assay. To quantify the absolute abundance of each unique TCRbeta CDR3 rearrangement, sequence reads were collapsed and filtered. For each sample, productive Simpson clonality was calculated by taking the square root of Simpson's diversity index across productive rearrangements. The source is immuneACCESS, and TCRdb retained only in-frame sequences with V and J called. Part of the clones is not carried over; for the studies checked, unresolved V genes explain less than half of this, and the remainder is unexplained. Clone size and the V and J calls come from that table; the DNA yielded D and trimming. The sample profile shows 250,000 to 300,000 clones; about 86% of them were found once. The ten most abundant clones make up 2.5% to 3% of the sample.

Trimming takes 6 bases off V and 0 bases off J; junction bases not matched to a gene: 14. In the germline V gene (reference sequence), CDR1 corresponds to LNHDA and CDR2 to SQIVND. The CDR3 spans 17 residues, from the cysteine through the phenylalanine. The DNA shown is the 51-base CDR3, in frame from base 1. This clone was observed a single time. Its antigen target is currently unknown. No much larger clonotype is one base removed from it; base qualities were not supplied. The collaborating institutions used their own protocols to collect whole blood in K2EDTA tubes. Collaborator samples were shipped for TCRbeta analysis as frozen whole blood, isolated PBMCs, or DNA extracted from either sample type. Results the study describes overall, beyond this receptor: The amount of clinical and demographic metadata varied by source and participant and was provided uncurated.

The sequence links TRBV19 to TRBJ2-7, with 7 middle bases fitting TRBD2. The receptor's source is a woman in her fifties or sixties with active or convalescent COVID-19. Specimen: peripheral blood. CDR3 protein: CASSNPYARGTSYEQYF. The DNA is TGTGCCAGTAGCAACCCCTATGCGCGGGGGACCTCCTACGAGCAGTACTTC.